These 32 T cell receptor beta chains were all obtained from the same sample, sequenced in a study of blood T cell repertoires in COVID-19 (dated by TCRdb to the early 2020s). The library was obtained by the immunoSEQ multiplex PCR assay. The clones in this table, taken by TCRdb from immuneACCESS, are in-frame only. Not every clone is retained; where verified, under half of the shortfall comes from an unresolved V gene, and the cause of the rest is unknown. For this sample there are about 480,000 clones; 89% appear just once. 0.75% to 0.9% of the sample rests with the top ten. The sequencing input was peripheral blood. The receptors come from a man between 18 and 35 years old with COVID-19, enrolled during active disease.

The CDR3 DNA reads as TGTGCCAGCAGCCAAGAAAGGGGCTGGGGGCTTGGGAATGAGCAGTTCTTC. This translates into CASSQERGWGLGNEQFF. The rearrangement uses TRBV14 and TRBJ2-1, with a tentative D call TRBD1 (6 bases). The CDR3 is made up of 17 amino acids. The germline V and J ends were trimmed by 0 bases and 7 bases, with 19 bases remaining between them. Germline loops: CDR1 SGHDN, CDR2 FVKESK.

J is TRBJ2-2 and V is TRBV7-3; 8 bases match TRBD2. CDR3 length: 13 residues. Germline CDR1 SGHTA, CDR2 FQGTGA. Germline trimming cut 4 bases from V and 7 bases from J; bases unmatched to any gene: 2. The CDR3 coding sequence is TGTGCCAGCAGCTCAACTAGCGGCGGGGAGCTGTTTTTT. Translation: CASSSTSGGELFF.

The CDR3 region has the DNA TGTGCCAGCTCACCGGCGGGACAGCCCAATTCACCCCTCCACTTT. This encodes CASSPAGQPNSPLHF. The chain recombines TRBV18 with TRBJ1-6, with 7 bases fitting TRBD1. The V segment lost 3 bases and the J segment 7 bases; nucleotides outside the gene matches: 6. Germline V lookup: CDR1 KGHSH, CDR2 LQKENI. There are 15 residues in the CDR3.

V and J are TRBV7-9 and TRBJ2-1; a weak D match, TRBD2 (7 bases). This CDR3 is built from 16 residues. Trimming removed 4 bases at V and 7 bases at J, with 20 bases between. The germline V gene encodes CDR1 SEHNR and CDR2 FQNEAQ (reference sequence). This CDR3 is CASSSGGAGPQNEQFF. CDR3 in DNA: TGTGCCAGCAGCTCTGGGGGGGCGGGGCCCCAAAATGAGCAGTTCTTC.

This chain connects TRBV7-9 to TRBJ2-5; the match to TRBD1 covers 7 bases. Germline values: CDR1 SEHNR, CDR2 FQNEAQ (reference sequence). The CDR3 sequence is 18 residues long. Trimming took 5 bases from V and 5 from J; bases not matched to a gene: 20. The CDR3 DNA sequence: TGTGCCAGCAGCGCTCACAAGTACGGGACAGCCTCAACGGAGACCCAGTACTTC. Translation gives CASSAHKYGTASTETQYF.

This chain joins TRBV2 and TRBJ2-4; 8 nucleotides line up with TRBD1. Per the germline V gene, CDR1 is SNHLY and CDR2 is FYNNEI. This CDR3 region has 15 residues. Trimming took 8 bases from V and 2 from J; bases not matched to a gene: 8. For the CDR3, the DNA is TGTGCCAGCGAGGTAGGACAGGGCTCCAAAAACATTCAGTACTTC. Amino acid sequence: CASEVGQGSKNIQYF.

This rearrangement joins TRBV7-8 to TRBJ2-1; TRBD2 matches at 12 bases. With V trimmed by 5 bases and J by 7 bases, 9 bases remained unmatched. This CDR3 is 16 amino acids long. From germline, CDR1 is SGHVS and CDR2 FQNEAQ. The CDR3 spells CASSARLAGVYNEQFF. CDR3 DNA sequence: TGTGCCAGCAGCGCCCGACTAGCGGGAGTGTATAATGAGCAGTTCTTC.

The CDR3 bases are TGTGCCAGTAGTATTAGCGGCAGGGGGCGCATCGGCACCGGGGAGCTGTTTTTT. This translates into CASSISGRGRIGTGELFF. The chain is built from TRBV19 and TRBJ2-2; TRBD1 matches at 8 bases. With V trimmed by 3 bases and J by 4 bases, 13 bases remained unmatched. CDR3 size: 18 residues. Germline V gene data show CDR1 as LNHDA and CDR2 as SQIVND (reference sequence).

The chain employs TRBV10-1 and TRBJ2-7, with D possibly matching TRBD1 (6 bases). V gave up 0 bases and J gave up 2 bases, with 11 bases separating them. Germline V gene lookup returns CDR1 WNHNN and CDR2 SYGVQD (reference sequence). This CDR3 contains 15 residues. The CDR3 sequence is CASSESSGQPYEQYF. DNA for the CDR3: TGCGCCAGCAGTGAGTCATCAGGACAGCCCTACGAGCAGTACTTC.

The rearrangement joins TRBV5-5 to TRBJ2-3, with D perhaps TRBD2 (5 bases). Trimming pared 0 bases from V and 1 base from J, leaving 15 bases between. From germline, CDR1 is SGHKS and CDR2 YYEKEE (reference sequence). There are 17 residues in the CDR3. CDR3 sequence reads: CASSLAARDIRTDTQYF. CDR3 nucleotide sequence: TGTGCCAGCAGCTTGGCCGCGAGGGATATACGCACAGATACGCAGTATTTT. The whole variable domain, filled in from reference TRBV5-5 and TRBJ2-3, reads DAGVTQSPTHLIKTRGQQVTLRCSPISGHKSVSWYQQVLGQGPQFIFQYYEKEERGRGNFPDRFSARQFPNYSSELNVNALLLGDSALYLCASSLAARDIRTDTQYFGPGTRLTVL.

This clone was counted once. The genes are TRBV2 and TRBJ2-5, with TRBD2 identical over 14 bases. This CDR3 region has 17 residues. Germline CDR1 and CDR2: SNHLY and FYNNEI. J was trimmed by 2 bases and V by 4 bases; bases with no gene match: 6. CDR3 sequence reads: CASSVARTSGGQETQYF. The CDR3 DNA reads TGTGCCAGCAGTGTCGCCCGGACTAGCGGGGGGCAAGAGACCCAGTACTTC.

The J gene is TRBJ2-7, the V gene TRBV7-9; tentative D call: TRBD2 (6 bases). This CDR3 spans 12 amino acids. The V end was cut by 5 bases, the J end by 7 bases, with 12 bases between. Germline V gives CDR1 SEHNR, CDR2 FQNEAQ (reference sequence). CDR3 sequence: CASSPTGGEQYF. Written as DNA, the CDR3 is TGTGCCAGCAGCCCCACCGGAGGGGAGCAGTACTTC.

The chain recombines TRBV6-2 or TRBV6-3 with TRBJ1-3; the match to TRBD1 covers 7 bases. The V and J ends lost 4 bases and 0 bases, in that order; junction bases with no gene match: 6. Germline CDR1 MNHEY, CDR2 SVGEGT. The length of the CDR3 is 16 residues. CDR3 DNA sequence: TGTGCCAGCAGTTTATCCGGGACAGACTCTGGAAACACCATATATTTT. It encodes CASSLSGTDSGNTIYF.

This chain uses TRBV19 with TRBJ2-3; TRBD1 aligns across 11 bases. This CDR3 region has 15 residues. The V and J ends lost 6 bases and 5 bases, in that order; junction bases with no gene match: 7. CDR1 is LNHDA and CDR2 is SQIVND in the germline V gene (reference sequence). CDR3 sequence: CASSRPGTGGDTQYF. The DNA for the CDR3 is TGTGCCAGTAGCCGACCCGGGACAGGGGGAGATACGCAGTATTTT.

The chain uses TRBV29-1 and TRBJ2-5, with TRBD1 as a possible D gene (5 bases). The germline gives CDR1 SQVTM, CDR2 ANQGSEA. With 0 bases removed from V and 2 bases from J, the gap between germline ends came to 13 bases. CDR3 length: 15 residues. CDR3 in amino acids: CSVEDSRGTQETQYF. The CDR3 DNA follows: TGCAGCGTTGAAGATTCTAGGGGAACACAAGAGACCCAGTACTTC.

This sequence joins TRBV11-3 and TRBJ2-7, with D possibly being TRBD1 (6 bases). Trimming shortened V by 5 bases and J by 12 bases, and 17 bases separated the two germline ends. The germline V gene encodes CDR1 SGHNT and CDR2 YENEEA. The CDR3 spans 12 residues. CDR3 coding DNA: TGTGCCAGCAGCCAAAAACAGGGTGACACGTACTTC. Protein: CASSQKQGDTYF. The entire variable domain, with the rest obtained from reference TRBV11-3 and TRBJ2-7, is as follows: EAGVVQSPRYKIIEKKQPVAFWCNPISGHNTLYWYLQNLGQGPELLIRYENEEAVDDSQLPKDRFSAERLKGVDSTLKIQPAELGDSAVYLCASSQKQGDTYFGPGTRLTVT.

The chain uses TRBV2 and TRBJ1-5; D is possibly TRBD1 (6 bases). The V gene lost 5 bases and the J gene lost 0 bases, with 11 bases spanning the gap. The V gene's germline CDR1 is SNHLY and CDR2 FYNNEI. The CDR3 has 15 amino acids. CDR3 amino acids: CASSRRTDSNQPQHF. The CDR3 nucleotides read TGTGCCAGCAGTCGCCGGACAGATAGCAATCAGCCCCAGCATTTT.

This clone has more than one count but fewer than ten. CDR3 sequence reads: CATSDLEGRIYEQYF. In nucleotides, the CDR3 is TGTGCCACCAGTGATTTGGAGGGCAGGATTTACGAGCAGTACTTC. The chain employs TRBV24-1 and TRBJ2-7, with D perhaps TRBD2 (5 bases). The germline V gene has CDR1 KGHDR and CDR2 SFDVKD. The CDR3 consists of 15 residues. V was cut by 0 bases and J by 4 bases, with 12 bases left in between.

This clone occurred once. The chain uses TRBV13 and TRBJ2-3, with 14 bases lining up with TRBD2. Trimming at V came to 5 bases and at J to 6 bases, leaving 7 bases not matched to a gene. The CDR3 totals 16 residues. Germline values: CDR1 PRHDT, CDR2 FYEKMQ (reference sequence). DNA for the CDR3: TGTGCCAGCAGCCCGAGGACTAGCGGGAGGTCGGATACGCAGTATTTT. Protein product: CASSPRTSGRSDTQYF. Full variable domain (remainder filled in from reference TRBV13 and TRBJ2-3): AAGVIQSPRHLIKEKRETATLKCYPIPRHDTVYWYQQGPGQDPQFLISFYEKMQSDKGSIPDRFSAQQFSDYHSELNMSSLELGDSALYFCASSPRTSGRSDTQYFGPGTRLTVL.

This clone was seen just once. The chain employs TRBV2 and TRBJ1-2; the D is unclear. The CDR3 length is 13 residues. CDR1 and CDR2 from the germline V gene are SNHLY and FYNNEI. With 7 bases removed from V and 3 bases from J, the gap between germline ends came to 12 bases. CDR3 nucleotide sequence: TGTGCCAGCACCTTTCAGAATTACTATGGCTACACCTTC. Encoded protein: CASTFQNYYGYTF. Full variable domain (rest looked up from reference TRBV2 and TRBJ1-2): EPEVTQTPSHQVTQMGQEVILRCVPISNHLYFYWYRQILGQKVEFLVSFYNNEISEKSEIFDDQFSVERPDGSNFTLKIRSTKLEDSAMYFCASTFQNYYGYTFGSGTRLTVV.

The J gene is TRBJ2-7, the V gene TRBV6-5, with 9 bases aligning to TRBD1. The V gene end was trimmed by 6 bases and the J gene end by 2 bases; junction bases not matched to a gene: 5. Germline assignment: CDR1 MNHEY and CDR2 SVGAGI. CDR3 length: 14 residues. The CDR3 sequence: CASSRGQGPYEQYF. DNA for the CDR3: TGTGCCAGCAGCCGAGGACAGGGGCCCTACGAGCAGTACTTC.

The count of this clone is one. The CDR3 sequence is CAIGGRADTQYF. The CDR3 DNA is TGTGCCATCGGTGGCCGGGCAGATACGCAGTATTTT. The V gene is TRBV10-3, the J gene TRBJ2-3; D is ambiguous. Trimming cost V 8 bases and J 4 bases, with 10 bases left between them. This CDR3 has 12 amino acids. CDR1 and CDR2 (germline): ENHRY, SYGVKD.

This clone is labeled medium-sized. Here the CDR3 reads CASSPLQGMNTEAFF. CDR3 nucleotide sequence: TGTGCCAGCAGCCCCCTACAGGGTATGAACACTGAAGCTTTCTTT. V is TRBV7-9 and J is TRBJ1-1, with D tentatively TRBD1 (6 bases). The germline V and J ends were trimmed by 5 bases and 0 bases, with 13 bases remaining between them. The CDR3 runs 15 residues. Germline V gene sequence: CDR1 SEHNR, CDR2 FQNEAQ (reference sequence).

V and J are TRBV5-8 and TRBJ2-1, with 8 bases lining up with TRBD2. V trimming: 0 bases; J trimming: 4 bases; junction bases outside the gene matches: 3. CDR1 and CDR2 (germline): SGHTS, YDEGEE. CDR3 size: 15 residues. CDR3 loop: CASSLVPSGYNEQFF. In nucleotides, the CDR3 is TGTGCCAGCAGCTTGGTTCCTAGCGGGTACAATGAGCAGTTCTTC.

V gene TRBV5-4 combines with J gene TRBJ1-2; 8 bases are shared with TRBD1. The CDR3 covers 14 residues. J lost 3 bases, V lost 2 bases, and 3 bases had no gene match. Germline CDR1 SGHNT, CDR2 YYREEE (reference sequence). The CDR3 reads CASSLGQGHYGYTF. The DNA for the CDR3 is TGTGCCAGCAGCTTAGGACAGGGACACTATGGCTACACCTTC. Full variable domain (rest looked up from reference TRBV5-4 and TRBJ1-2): ETGVTQSPTHLIKTRGQQVTLRCSSQSGHNTVSWYQQALGQGPQFIFQYYREEENGRGNFPPRFSGLQFPNYSSELNVNALELDDSALYLCASSLGQGHYGYTFGSGTRLTVV.

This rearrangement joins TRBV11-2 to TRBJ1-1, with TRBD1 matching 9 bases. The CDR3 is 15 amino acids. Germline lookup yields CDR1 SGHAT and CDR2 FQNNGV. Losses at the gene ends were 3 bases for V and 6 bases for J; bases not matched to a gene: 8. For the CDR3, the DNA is TGTGCCAGCAGCTTGGACAGGGGCTTGGGGGCTGAAGCTTTCTTT. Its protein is CASSLDRGLGAEAFF.

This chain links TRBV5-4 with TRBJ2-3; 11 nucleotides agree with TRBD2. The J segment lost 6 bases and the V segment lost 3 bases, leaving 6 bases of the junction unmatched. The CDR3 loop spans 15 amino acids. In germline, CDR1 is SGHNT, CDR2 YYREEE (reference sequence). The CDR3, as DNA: TGTGCCAGCAGCTCAACTAGCGGGGGTTGGGATACGCAGTATTTT. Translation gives CASSSTSGGWDTQYF.

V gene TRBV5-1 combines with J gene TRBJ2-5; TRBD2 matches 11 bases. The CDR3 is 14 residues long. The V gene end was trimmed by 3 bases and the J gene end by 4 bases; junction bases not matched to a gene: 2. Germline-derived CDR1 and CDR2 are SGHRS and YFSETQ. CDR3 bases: TGCGCCAGCAGCTGGGGGACTAGCGGAGAGACCCAGTACTTC. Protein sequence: CASSWGTSGETQYF.

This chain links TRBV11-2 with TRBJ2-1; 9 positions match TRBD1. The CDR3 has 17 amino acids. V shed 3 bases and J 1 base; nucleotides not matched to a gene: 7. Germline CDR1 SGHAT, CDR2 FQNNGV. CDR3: CASSFNTGGRSYNEQFF. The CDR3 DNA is TGTGCCAGCAGCTTCAATACAGGGGGCAGATCCTACAATGAGCAGTTCTTC.

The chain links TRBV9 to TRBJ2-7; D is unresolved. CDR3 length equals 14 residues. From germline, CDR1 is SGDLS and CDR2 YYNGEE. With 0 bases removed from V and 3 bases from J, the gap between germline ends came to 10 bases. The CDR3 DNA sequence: TGTGCCAGCAGCGTAGGCCCTATTGGCTACGAGCAGTACTTC. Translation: CASSVGPIGYEQYF.

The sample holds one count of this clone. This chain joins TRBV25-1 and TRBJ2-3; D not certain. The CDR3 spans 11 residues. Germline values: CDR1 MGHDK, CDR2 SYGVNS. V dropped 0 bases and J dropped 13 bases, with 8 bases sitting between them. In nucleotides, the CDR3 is TGTGCCAGCAGTGAATATAGCCAAGAGTATTTT. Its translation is CASSEYSQEYF.

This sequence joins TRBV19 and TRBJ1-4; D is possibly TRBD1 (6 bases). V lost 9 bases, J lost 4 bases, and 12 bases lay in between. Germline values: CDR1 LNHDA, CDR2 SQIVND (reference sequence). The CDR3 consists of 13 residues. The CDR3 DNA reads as TGTGCCAGCGCCGGACAGATTAATGAAAAACTGTTTTTT. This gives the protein CASAGQINEKLFF.